This T cell receptor beta chain was captured by sequencing in a study of PD-L1 blockade in urothelial cancer. Turning to the study itself: The study recovered a median of roughly 150,000 T cells per blood sample.

This CDR3 spans 13 amino acids. The germline V gene has CDR1 ENHRY and CDR2 SYGVKD. V lost 7 bases to trimming and J lost 9 bases, with 13 bases between them. Every PCR got spiked synthetic TCR analog templates. Libraries were prepared by immunoSEQ multiplex PCR; TCRdb keeps only in-frame clonotypes and omits some of them. Altogether about 95,000 clones are present, almost 90% being singletons, with the ten largest covering around 1.5%. Indicated time point: pretreatment peripheral blood. The sequence was collected from a man in his 60s with urothelial cancer. Sequenced here: PBMCs, sampled around atezolizumab (anti-PD-L1) treatment. The V and J genes are TRBV10-3 and TRBJ1-6, with D tentatively TRBD1 (6 bases). CDR3 in DNA: TGTGCCATCACCAGGGGAGAGGGTTCACCCCTCCACTTT. Amino acids: CAITRGEGSPLHF.